This TCR beta chain was captured in a study of vaccination effects on CD4 cells after COVID-19. The table came from immunoSEQ multiplex PCR; TCRdb's copy has only in-frame clones and leaves some out. The sample has around 30,000 clones, around 67% seen once; the top ten hold 14%. On this clone itself: Its target is not known.

Viral peptide pool expansion of antigen-specific CD4+ T cells preceded sequencing in the ViraFEST assay. The authors isolated CD4+ T cells after about eleven days of culture. Either the mRNA-1273 or the BNT162b2 vaccine was given to participants as two doses. This receptor was identified in a human donor who received a COVID-19 vaccine. The sample consisted of CD4+ T cells from PBMCs cultured with HCoV-229E spike peptides, taken after COVID-19 vaccination.

As DNA, the CDR3 is TGTGCCAGCAGCCCCCGGGTCTGGGATACGCAGTATTTT. The encoded protein is CASSPRVWDTQYF. The V and J genes are TRBV11-2 and TRBJ2-3, with D hard to call. Trimming removed 5 bases from V and 6 bases from J, with 12 bases in between. The CDR3 runs to 13 residues. Germline CDR1 reads SGHAT; CDR2 reads FQNNGV.